This T cell receptor beta chain is from a study of blood T cells in healthy people across ages. General study results and limits: Diversity figures derived from one million T cells were judged to underestimate the true value. Diversity was higher, and naive CD4+ cells more numerous, in long-lived donors than in aged donors.

There are many counts of this clonotype. As yet, its antigen is unknown. Next came a second PCR, run for about 7 to 12 cycles, which used a sample-barcoded 5' primer along with a J-beta primer mix. TCRdb redid the calling of the 5' RACE reads with MiXCR, one entry per CDR3 protein. Of more than 800,000 distinct CDR3 sequences listed, 29% are singletons. This receptor was identified in a woman of 80 years or more in good health. The sample taken for sequencing was blood.

In DNA, the CDR3 is TGTGCCAGCAGCCCCCAACCGTCGACCGTGAACACTGAAGCTTTCTTT. The encoded protein is CASSPQPSTVNTEAFF. This chain links TRBV7-2 with TRBJ1-1; D not resolved. This CDR3 region has 16 residues. Germline CDR1 SGHTA, CDR2 FQGNSA. The V gene lost 5 bases and the J gene lost 0 bases, with 16 bases spanning the gap.